The 23 T cell receptor beta chains in this list originate from one sample, sequenced in a study of blood T cell repertoires in COVID-19. This table comes from immunoSEQ multiplex PCR, and its TCRdb copy is limited to in-frame clones, with some not included. The repertoire holds 150,000 to 250,000 clones, with about 80% as singletons. Sequenced input: PBMCs or T cells enriched from blood (not recorded which). These receptors were taken from a man aged 40-55 years who had recovered from COVID-19.

The CDR3 region has the DNA TGTGCCAGCATTGGAGAACCAGAGCCAGACAGGGGGCACACAGATACGCAGTATTTT. It encodes CASIGEPEPDRGHTDTQYF. The rearrangement uses TRBV21-1 and TRBJ2-3; the DNA was not compared with TRBD1, the D call given in the table. TRBV21-1 is a documented pseudogene. The CDR3 totals 19 residues.

This chain links TRBV3-1 (or the pseudogene TRBV3-2) with TRBJ1-4, with TRBD1 identical over 10 bases. The germline gives CDR1 LGHDT, CDR2 YNNKEL (reference sequence). V was pared by 2 bases and J by 7 bases, with 4 bases of the junction left unmatched. This CDR3 has 15 amino acids. The CDR3, as DNA: TGTGCCAGCAGCCAAAAGACAGGGGGCAGTGAAAAACTGTTTTTT. Amino acids: CASSQKTGGSEKLFF.

The chain joins TRBV14 to TRBJ2-7; D gene uncertain. Germline V gene lookup returns CDR1 SGHDN and CDR2 FVKESK. The CDR3 has 13 amino acids. The germline V and J ends were trimmed by 1 base and 2 bases, with 6 bases remaining between them. The CDR3 nucleotides are TGTGCCAGCAGCCAAGTATCGGCCTACGAGCAGTACTTC. Amino acid sequence: CASSQVSAYEQYF.

This rearrangement joins TRBV24-1 to TRBJ1-5, with unresolved D. V lost 0 bases to trimming and J lost 1 base, with 3 bases between them. Germline values: CDR1 KGHDR, CDR2 SFDVKD. CDR3 size: 14 residues. The CDR3 reads CATSDLQSNQPQHF. The CDR3 nucleotides read TGTGCCACCAGTGATTTGCAGAGCAATCAGCCCCAGCATTTT.

The gene calls are TRBV4-3 and TRBJ2-3; possibly TRBD2 for D (6 bases). Germline V CDR1 and CDR2: LGHNA, YSLEER. Trimming cost V 3 bases and J 5 bases, with 27 bases left between them. The CDR3 runs 19 residues. DNA for the CDR3: TGCGCCAGCAGCCAGTCACTGCGGGGCCACGCGGGTCGTGAAGATACGCAGTATTTT. It codes for CASSQSLRGHAGREDTQYF.

A single count supports this clone. This chain connects TRBV2 to TRBJ2-7; 8 positions match TRBD2. CDR1 and CDR2 (germline): SNHLY, FYNNEI. V shed 8 bases and J 6 bases; nucleotides not matched to a gene: 6. This CDR3 has 12 amino acids. The CDR3 loop reads CASGAGGGEQYF. The CDR3 DNA follows: TGTGCCAGCGGGGCGGGGGGCGGCGAGCAGTACTTC. Drawing the rest from reference TRBV2 and TRBJ2-7, the complete variable domain is EPEVTQTPSHQVTQMGQEVILRCVPISNHLYFYWYRQILGQKVEFLVSFYNNEISEKSEIFDDQFSVERPDGSNFTLKIRSTKLEDSAMYFCASGAGGGEQYFGPGTRLTVT.

This clone was recorded once. This chain joins TRBV7-8 and TRBJ2-1; 9 bases are shared with TRBD2. Germline-derived CDR1 and CDR2 are SGHVS and FQNEAQ. The length of the CDR3 is 16 residues. The V and J ends lost 4 bases and 4 bases, in that order; junction bases with no gene match: 8. The CDR3 spells CASSSLRLAVYNEQFF. DNA of the CDR3: TGTGCCAGCAGCTCCTTACGACTAGCGGTGTACAATGAGCAGTTCTTC.

This clone was counted a few times. The J gene is TRBJ1-1, the V gene TRBV2; TRBD1 agrees at 7 bases. The CDR3 runs 14 residues. The V gene's germline CDR1 is SNHLY and CDR2 FYNNEI. With V trimmed by 5 bases and J by 6 bases, 9 bases remained unmatched. The CDR3 bases are TGTGCCAGCAGTCAAGACAGGGTAGTCGCTGAAGCTTTCTTT. It is translated as CASSQDRVVAEAFF.

V is TRBV19 and J is TRBJ1-1; D is undetermined. This CDR3 region has 13 residues. Deletions cut 4 bases from V and 1 base from J, with 7 bases between. CDR1 and CDR2 from the germline V gene are LNHDA and SQIVND (reference sequence). The CDR3 DNA reads TGTGCCAGTAGTAGCGTCTCGAACACTGAAGCTTTCTTT. Protein: CASSSVSNTEAFF.

This chain connects TRBV5-5 to TRBJ1-4, with D possibly being TRBD1 (6 bases). The CDR3 covers 16 residues. Germline V gene lookup returns CDR1 SGHKS and CDR2 YYEKEE (reference sequence). Trimming removed 5 bases from V and 4 bases from J, with 18 bases in between. CDR3 residues: CASRGDMGLGNEKLFF. In nucleotides, the CDR3 is TGTGCCAGCAGAGGGGACATGGGGCTTGGTAATGAAAAACTGTTTTTT.

The chain recombines TRBV5-1 with TRBJ2-6; 7 nucleotides match TRBD1. This CDR3 has 18 amino acids. V was pared by 3 bases and J by 0 bases, with 9 bases of the junction left unmatched. Germline V gives CDR1 SGHRS, CDR2 YFSETQ. CDR3 coding DNA: TGCGCCAGCAGCTACTCCGGGACAGTTCGCTCTGGGGCCAACGTCCTGACTTTC. As protein: CASSYSGTVRSGANVLTF.

This CDR3 is CASSRQGGTEAFF. In DNA, the CDR3 is TGTGCCAGCAGCAGACAGGGTGGCACTGAAGCTTTCTTT. This sequence joins TRBV7-2 and TRBJ1-1, with 7 bases matching TRBD1. From germline, CDR1 is SGHTA and CDR2 FQGNSA. Trimming removed 5 bases from V and 4 bases from J; junction bases left unmatched: 4. This CDR3 has 13 amino acids.

The chain employs TRBV19 and TRBJ1-5; 7 bases line up with TRBD1. The CDR3 extends over 14 amino acids. J lost 9 bases, V lost 5 bases, and 10 bases had no gene match. Per germline, CDR1 LNHDA and CDR2 SQIVND (reference sequence). This CDR3 is CASSLSATGRPQHF. In DNA, the CDR3 is TGTGCCAGTAGTCTATCTGCGACAGGGCGGCCCCAGCATTTT. The full variable domain, in which reference TRBV19 and TRBJ1-5 provide the parts outside the CDR3, is DGGITQSPKYLFRKEGQNVTLSCEQNLNHDAMYWYRQDPGQGLRLIYYSQIVNDFQKGDIAEGYSVSREKKESFPLTVTSAQKNPTAFYLCASSLSATGRPQHFGDGTRLSIL.

This chain uses TRBV5-5 with TRBJ1-1; a weak D match, TRBD1 (5 bases). The CDR3 runs to 15 residues. The V end lost 0 bases, the J end lost 1 base, and 10 bases lay between the germline ends. Per the germline V gene, CDR1 is SGHKS and CDR2 is YYEKEE (reference sequence). The CDR3 region has the DNA TGTGCCAGCAGCTTGGCAGGGCAGTCGAACACTGAAGCTTTCTTT. Amino acid sequence: CASSLAGQSNTEAFF.

The chain couples TRBV18 to TRBJ1-2; 8 bases match TRBD1. The germline gives CDR1 KGHSH, CDR2 LQKENI. The CDR3 extends over 15 amino acids. Trimming took 4 bases from V and 2 from J; bases not matched to a gene: 6. CDR3 nucleotides: TGTGCCAGCTCACTTAGACAGGGGAGCAACTATGGCTACACCTTC. Its protein is CASSLRQGSNYGYTF.

The CDR3 DNA is TGTGCCAGCAAGGACAGAGTGAATGGCTACACCTTC. It yields the protein CASKDRVNGYTF. The chain carries TRBV27 and TRBJ1-2; the D gene is possibly TRBD1 (6 bases). This CDR3 spans 12 amino acids. From germline, CDR1 is MNHEY and CDR2 SMNVEV (reference sequence). The V gene lost 7 bases and the J gene lost 6 bases, with 12 bases spanning the gap.

V is TRBV7-3 and J is TRBJ1-3; 8 nucleotides agree with TRBD1. CDR3 size: 14 residues. Germline loops: CDR1 SGHTA, CDR2 FQGTGA. J gave up 9 bases and V 5 bases, and 9 bases lay outside the gene matches. CDR3: CASSIDRDRSTIYF. The CDR3, as DNA: TGTGCCAGCAGCATCGACCGGGACAGGAGCACCATATATTTT.

The rearrangement uses TRBV7-6 and TRBJ1-5, with D uncertain. Trimming shortened V by 1 base and J by 1 base, and 11 bases separated the two germline ends. The germline V gene has CDR1 SGHVS and CDR2 FNYEAQ. The CDR3 sequence is 16 residues long. CDR3 loop: CASSLGPSASNQPQHF. The CDR3, as DNA: TGTGCCAGCAGCTTAGGTCCCAGCGCCAGCAATCAGCCCCAGCATTTT.

The gene calls are TRBV6-1 and TRBJ1-6, with no clear D. V was shortened by 2 bases and J by 8 bases, with 4 bases between the two germline ends. The CDR3 contains 12 residues. From germline, CDR1 is MNHNS and CDR2 SASEGT. CDR3 sequence reads: CASSEQDSPLHF. The CDR3 nucleotides read TGTGCCAGCAGTGAACAGGATTCACCCCTCCACTTT.

This rearrangement joins TRBV19 to TRBJ2-1, with TRBD1 as a possible D gene (5 bases). V lost 3 bases, J lost 9 bases, and 15 bases lay in between. Germline CDR1 reads LNHDA; CDR2 reads SQIVND (reference sequence). The CDR3 length is 14 residues. The CDR3 nucleotides are TGTGCCAGTAGTATTTTAGAAGGGCAGGGTGAGCAGTTCTTC. This sequence encodes CASSILEGQGEQFF. The variable domain in full, completed from reference TRBV19 and TRBJ2-1, reads DGGITQSPKYLFRKEGQNVTLSCEQNLNHDAMYWYRQDPGQGLRLIYYSQIVNDFQKGDIAEGYSVSREKKESFPLTVTSAQKNPTAFYLCASSILEGQGEQFFGPGTRLTVL.

The J gene is TRBJ2-7, the V gene TRBV29-1, with a tentative D call TRBD2 (6 bases). Trimming cost V 5 bases and J 2 bases, with 10 bases left between them. The CDR3 extends over 12 amino acids. Germline-derived CDR1 and CDR2 are SQVTM and ANQGSEA. The CDR3 sequence: CSVRRAPYEQYF. The CDR3 DNA reads as TGCAGCGTTCGGAGGGCCCCCTACGAGCAGTACTTC.

The rearrangement joins TRBV28 to TRBJ2-3; TRBD1 is a possible D gene (6 bases). The CDR3 has 13 residues. The germline V and J ends were trimmed by 5 bases and 6 bases, with 12 bases remaining between them. Germline loops: CDR1 MDHEN, CDR2 SYDVKM. CDR3 coding DNA: TGTGCCAGCAGTATCCAGGGGCTGGATACGCAGTATTTT. This gives the protein CASSIQGLDTQYF.

V gene TRBV30 combines with J gene TRBJ2-3, with TRBD2 identical over 7 bases. V lost 0 bases, J lost 2 bases, and 11 bases stayed unmatched. Per the germline V gene, CDR1 is GTSNPN and CDR2 is SVGIG (reference sequence). The CDR3 is made up of 17 amino acids. CDR3 nucleotide sequence: TGTGCCTGGAGTGTACTGTTTGGGAGGGGTTACACAGATACGCAGTATTTT. Residues: CAWSVLFGRGYTDTQYF.